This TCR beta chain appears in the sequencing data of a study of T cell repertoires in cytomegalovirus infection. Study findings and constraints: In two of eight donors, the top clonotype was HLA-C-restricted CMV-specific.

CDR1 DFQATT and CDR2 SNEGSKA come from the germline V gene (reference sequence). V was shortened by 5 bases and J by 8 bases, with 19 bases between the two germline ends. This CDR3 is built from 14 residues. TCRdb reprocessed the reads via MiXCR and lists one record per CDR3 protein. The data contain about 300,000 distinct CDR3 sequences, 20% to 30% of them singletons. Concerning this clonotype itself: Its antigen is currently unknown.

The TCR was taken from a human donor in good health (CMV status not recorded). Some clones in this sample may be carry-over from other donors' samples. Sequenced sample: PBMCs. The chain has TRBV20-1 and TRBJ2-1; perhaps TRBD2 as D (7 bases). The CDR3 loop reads CSAGGGGGPDEQFF. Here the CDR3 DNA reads TGCAGTGCTGGAGGGGGGGGAGGGCCCGATGAGCAGTTCTTC.